This entry concerns a single T cell receptor beta chain. Its antigen is still unknown. PCR amplification relied on 60 Vbeta primers (plus 13 Jbeta primers). Repertoires were generated with immunoSEQ multiplex PCR, while TCRdb's copy carries only in-frame clones and drops some. The sample holds some 180,000 clones, around 80% seen once. This CDR3 contains 15 residues. Germline assignment: CDR1 SGHAT and CDR2 FQNNGV. Trimming stripped 5 bases from V and 8 bases from J, with 19 bases between. Though probably carrying unrecorded immune exposures, donors were nominally healthy at sampling. This specimen belongs to a study of cytomegalovirus exposure and HLA in healthy donors. General study results and limits: Some 17,000 TCR beta sequences were associated with HLA alleles at 0.05 false discovery rate in a later analysis. Sequencing likely generated an artifact that appeared as a cluster of highly shared sequence variants. Being indistinguishable, some V segments were excluded, TRBV6-2 and TRBV6-3 among them.

This TCR derives from a woman aged 30 to 39 in good health and CMV-seropositive. The chain has TRBV11-2 and TRBJ2-1, with D maybe TRBD2 (6 bases). Sequencing was done on a sample of PBMCs. The CDR3 region is CASSVPETSRDEQFF. Written as DNA, the CDR3 is TGTGCCAGCAGCGTTCCTGAGACTAGTCGCGATGAGCAGTTCTTC.